This TCR beta chain was retrieved from a study of blood T cell repertoires in COVID-19. Study-level information: From T cells, B-cell-depleted T cells, or PBMCs came the material, which was cDNA or gDNA.

CDR1 is SQVTM and CDR2 is ANQGSEA in the germline V gene. The CDR3 has 13 amino acids. V lost 3 bases and J 2 bases, leaving 10 bases between the germline ends. This clone was picked up a small number of times. Individuals aged roughly 18 to 95 years were recruited from fewer than 30 US areas. Donors were grouped by their self-reported clinical history. Either two negative PCRs, clearance, or symptom resolution qualified Cohort 3 donors as recovered. The data were produced by immunoSEQ multiplex PCR, yet TCRdb's version contains in-frame clones alone and is incomplete. The sample has about 310,000 clones, just under 90% seen once.

The chain couples TRBV29-1 to TRBJ1-2; tentatively, D is TRBD1 (6 bases). Sequencing was carried out using PBMCs or T cells enriched from blood (not recorded which). The receptor comes from a woman in her thirties who had recovered from COVID-19. For the CDR3, the DNA is TGCAGCGTTGAGGGACACCAAAACTATGGCTACACCTTC. Translated: CSVEGHQNYGYTF.